This T cell receptor beta chain is from a study of blood T cell repertoires in COVID-19. For the study at large: T cells, B-cell-depleted T cells, or PBMCs supplied cDNA or gDNA.

The CDR3 runs 14 residues. Trimming pared 5 bases from V and 0 bases from J, leaving 7 bases between. Germline V lookup: CDR1 SNHLY, CDR2 FYNNEI. In the authors' methods: Amplification with reference gene primers provided the estimates of nucleated cell counts. TCRdb's table, derived via immunoSEQ multiplex PCR, lists solely in-frame clones and lacks some. V and J calls and clone size are as listed in that table; D and trimming were resolved from the DNA. The table has fewer than 110,000 clones, around 90% seen once. The source material was peripheral blood. V is TRBV2 and J is TRBJ2-2; D remains ambiguous. The receptor comes from a man aged 45-65 years with acute or convalescent COVID-19. The CDR3 DNA reads as TGTGCCAGCAGTAAAACAACGAACACCGGGGAGCTGTTTTTT. Translated: CASSKTTNTGELFF.